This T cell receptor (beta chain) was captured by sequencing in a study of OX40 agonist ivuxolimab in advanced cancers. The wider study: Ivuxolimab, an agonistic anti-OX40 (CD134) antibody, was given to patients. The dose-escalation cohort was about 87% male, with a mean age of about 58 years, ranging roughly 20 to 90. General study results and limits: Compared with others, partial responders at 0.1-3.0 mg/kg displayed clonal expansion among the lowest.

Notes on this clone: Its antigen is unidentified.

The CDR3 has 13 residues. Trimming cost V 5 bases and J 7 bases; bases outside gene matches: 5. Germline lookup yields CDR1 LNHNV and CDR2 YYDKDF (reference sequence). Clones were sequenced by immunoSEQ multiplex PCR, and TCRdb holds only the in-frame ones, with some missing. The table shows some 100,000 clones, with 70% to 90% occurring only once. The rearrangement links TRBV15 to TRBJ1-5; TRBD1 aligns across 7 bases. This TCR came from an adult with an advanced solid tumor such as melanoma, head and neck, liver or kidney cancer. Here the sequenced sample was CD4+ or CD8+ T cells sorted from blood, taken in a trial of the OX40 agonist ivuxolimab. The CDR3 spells CATSYDREQPQHF. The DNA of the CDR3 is TGTGCCACCAGCTACGACAGGGAACAGCCCCAGCATTTT.